This TCR beta chain was observed in a study of early T cells in non-severe SARS-CoV-2 infection. Study details: Chains were not paired, and sequencing was done on bulk RNA from unsorted whole blood.

TCRdb processed the 5' RACE reads anew with MiXCR; each CDR3 protein has one entry. Of 70,000 to 95,000 distinct CDR3 sequences listed, about 14% are singletons. Trimming shortened V by 1 base and J by 0 bases, and 13 bases separated the two germline ends. The CDR3 totals 17 residues. Germline CDR1 is ENHRY and CDR2 is SYGVKD. The J gene is TRBJ2-1, the V gene TRBV10-3, with D possibly matching TRBD1 (6 bases). The TCR originated in an adult who was a healthcare worker with PCR-confirmed SARS-CoV-2 infection or an uninfected control (not recorded which). The sequenced sample was whole blood. The CDR3 DNA is TGTGCCATCAGTGAGTTATCTACAGGGAGCTCCTACAATGAGCAGTTCTTC. Translation: CAISELSTGSSYNEQFF.